The 15 T cell receptor beta chains given below trace back to one sample, sequenced in a study of response to subunit inactivated influenza vaccine. MiXCR was run by TCRdb on the RT-PCR reads, yielding one entry per CDR3 protein. The table records around 570,000 distinct CDR3 sequences, less than 8% of them present only once. The sequences come from PBMCs from blood, collected roughly 24 months after vaccination. The source is a man aged 45-69 years who received an inactivated influenza vaccine.

This chain links TRBV4-1 with TRBJ2-3, with D perhaps matching TRBD2 (5 bases). V lost 0 bases, J lost 0 bases, and 7 bases lay in between. This CDR3 spans 15 amino acids. From germline, CDR1 is MGHRA and CDR2 YSYEKL. The CDR3: CASSQDGMSTDTQYF. The DNA for the CDR3 is TGCGCCAGCAGCCAAGACGGGATGAGCACAGATACGCAGTATTTT.

Many counts were recorded for this clonotype. This chain connects TRBV3-1 to TRBJ2-3, with D perhaps matching TRBD2 (6 bases). Germline loops: CDR1 LGHDT, CDR2 YNNKEL (reference sequence). The V end lost 3 bases, the J end lost 1 base, and 14 bases lay between the germline ends. The CDR3 has 16 amino acids. The CDR3 reads CASSHNKGTGTDTQYF. CDR3 DNA: TGTGCCAGCAGCCATAACAAGGGGACTGGCACAGATACGCAGTATTTT.

The chain carries TRBV13 and TRBJ1-3; D not certain. The CDR3 runs to 15 residues. V was shortened by 1 base and J by 0 bases, with 7 bases between the two germline ends. Germline V gives CDR1 PRHDT, CDR2 FYEKMQ (reference sequence). CDR3 DNA: TGTGCCAGCAGCTTAGCACAGACCTCTGGAAACACCATATATTTT. This codes for CASSLAQTSGNTIYF.

This clonotype was picked up many times. The rearrangement links TRBV7-2 to TRBJ2-1; weak D call: TRBD2 (7 bases). From germline, CDR1 is SGHTA and CDR2 FQGNSA. The ends were cut back, 5 bases at V and 8 bases at J, with 19 bases in the middle. The CDR3 loop spans 15 amino acids. CDR3 nucleotide sequence: TGTGCCAGCAGCCCCGTTGGGGGGGGGCACGATGAGCAGTTCTTC. Translating gives CASSPVGGGHDEQFF.

This clonotype was detected many times. The chain joins TRBV4-3 to TRBJ1-4, with D perhaps matching TRBD1 (5 bases). This CDR3 region has 15 residues. Germline lookup yields CDR1 LGHNA and CDR2 YSLEER. Trimming removed 1 base at V and 8 bases at J, with 14 bases between. Here the CDR3 DNA reads TGCGCCAGCAGCCAAGGCGGGGCAAGTGGAGAAAAACTGTTTTTT. Amino acids: CASSQGGASGEKLFF.

This clonotype was seen a handful of times. The rearrangement uses TRBV5-6 and TRBJ1-2, with a tentative D call TRBD1 (6 bases). The CDR3 has 13 residues. The germline gives CDR1 SGHDT, CDR2 YYEEEE. V was shortened by 4 bases and J by 8 bases, with 15 bases between the two germline ends. The DNA for the CDR3 is TGTGCCAGCAGCCCGGGGGGGCCGGGGGGCTACACCTTC. It encodes CASSPGGPGGYTF. The whole variable domain, remainder taken from reference TRBV5-6 and TRBJ1-2, is DAGVTQSPTHLIKTRGQQVTLRCSPKSGHDTVSWYQQALGQGPQFIFQYYEEEERQRGNFPDRFSGHQFPNYSSELNVNALLLGDSALYLCASSPGGPGGYTFGSGTRLTVV.

A few counts support this clonotype. The chain has TRBV6-2 or TRBV6-3 and TRBJ1-5, with 11 bases that match TRBD1. The V and J ends lost 6 bases and 8 bases, in that order; junction bases with no gene match: 3. Germline V gene lookup returns CDR1 MNHEY and CDR2 SVGEGT. This CDR3 is 13 amino acids long. The CDR3 DNA reads TGTGCCAGCAGCCGGGACAGGGGGGAGCCCCAGCATTTT. It translates to CASSRDRGEPQHF.

The CDR3 is CASSTTGFQGANVLTF. The CDR3 nucleotides are TGTGCCAGCAGCACGACAGGGTTCCAGGGGGCCAACGTCCTGACTTTC. The J gene is TRBJ2-6, the V gene TRBV12-3 or TRBV12-4; 7 positions agree with TRBD1. The CDR3 consists of 16 residues. The J segment lost 4 bases and the V segment lost 6 bases, leaving 9 bases of the junction unmatched.

The chain joins TRBV18 to TRBJ1-2, with a possible D match to TRBD1 (5 bases). The V end lost 6 bases, the J end lost 10 bases, and 18 bases lay between the germline ends. CDR1 and CDR2 from the germline V gene are KGHSH and LQKENI. This CDR3 spans 13 amino acids. The CDR3 protein is CASSAKGRMDYTF. CDR3 sequence (DNA): TGTGCCAGCTCTGCAAAGGGACGAATGGACTACACCTTC.

This rearrangement joins TRBV7-8 to TRBJ1-5; D ambiguous. Trimming left V 5 bases short and J 3 bases short, with 20 bases between. The length of the CDR3 is 17 residues. Germline CDR1 is SGHVS and CDR2 is FQNEAQ. The CDR3 region has the DNA TGTGCCAGCAGCCCCGCTCCGGGGAACATATACAATCAGCCCCAGCATTTT. Amino acid sequence: CASSPAPGNIYNQPQHF.

This chain uses TRBV7-9 with TRBJ2-2; D is unclear. V was pared by 5 bases and J by 6 bases, with 13 bases between. This CDR3 has 14 amino acids. Germline V gene sequence: CDR1 SEHNR, CDR2 FQNEAQ (reference sequence). CDR3 in amino acids: CASSTGSLSGELFF. The CDR3 DNA reads TGTGCCAGCAGCACGGGCAGCTTGTCCGGGGAGCTGTTTTTT.

V gene TRBV7-9 combines with J gene TRBJ2-1, with a possible D match to TRBD2 (7 bases). This CDR3 comprises 13 residues. CDR1 and CDR2 from the germline V gene are SEHNR and FQNEAQ (reference sequence). Trimming shortened V by 5 bases and J by 13 bases, and 18 bases separated the two germline ends. The CDR3 region has the DNA TGTGCCAGCAGCGAAGGGGGGGGGCGTTTCCAGTTCTTC. This sequence encodes CASSEGGGRFQFF.

This rearrangement joins TRBV3-1 to TRBJ2-3; D unresolved. Trimming took off 3 bases at V and 1 base at J, with 14 bases between the two ends. Germline V gene sequence: CDR1 LGHDT, CDR2 YNNKEL (reference sequence). The CDR3 has 16 amino acids. The CDR3 region is CASSHRGKERTDTQYF. The CDR3 region has the DNA TGTGCCAGCAGCCACCGAGGTAAGGAGCGCACAGATACGCAGTATTTT.

This clonotype was seen a handful of times. The chain links TRBV7-2 to TRBJ2-7, with 11 bases aligning to TRBD2. The V gene end was trimmed by 4 bases and the J gene end by 2 bases; junction bases not matched to a gene: 7. CDR1 and CDR2 from the germline V gene are SGHTA and FQGNSA. The CDR3 is 16 residues long. The CDR3 coding sequence is TGTGCCAGCAGCTGGAACCTAGCGGGGGGTACCTACGAGCAGTACTTC. This gives the protein CASSWNLAGGTYEQYF.

This clonotype occurred many times. This sequence joins TRBV7-2 and TRBJ2-7; D gene unclear. V was pared by 2 bases and J by 5 bases, with 13 bases between. Germline CDR1 and CDR2: SGHTA and FQGNSA. There are 14 residues in the CDR3. CDR3 amino acids: CASSLSLLGNEQYF. CDR3 nucleotides: TGTGCCAGCAGCTTAAGTTTGTTGGGGAACGAGCAGTACTTC.